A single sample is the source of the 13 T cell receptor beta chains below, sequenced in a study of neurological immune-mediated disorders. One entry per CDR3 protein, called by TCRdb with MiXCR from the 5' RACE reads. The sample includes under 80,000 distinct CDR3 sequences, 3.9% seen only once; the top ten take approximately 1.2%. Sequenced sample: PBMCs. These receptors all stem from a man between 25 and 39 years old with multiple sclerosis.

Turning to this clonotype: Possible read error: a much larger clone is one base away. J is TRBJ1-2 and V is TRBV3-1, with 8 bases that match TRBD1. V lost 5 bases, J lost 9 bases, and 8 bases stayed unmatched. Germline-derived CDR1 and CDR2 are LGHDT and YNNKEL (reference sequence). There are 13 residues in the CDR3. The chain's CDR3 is CASSGDRRSSYTF. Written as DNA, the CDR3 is TGTGCCAGCAGCGGGGACAGGAGATCCAGCTACACCTTC. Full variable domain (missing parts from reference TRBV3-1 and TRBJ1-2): DTAVSQTPKYLVTQMGNDKSIKCEQNLGHDTMYWYKQDSKKFLKIMFSYNNKELIINETVPNRFSPKSPDKAHLNLHINSLELGDSAVYFCASSGDRRSSYTFGSGTRLTVV.

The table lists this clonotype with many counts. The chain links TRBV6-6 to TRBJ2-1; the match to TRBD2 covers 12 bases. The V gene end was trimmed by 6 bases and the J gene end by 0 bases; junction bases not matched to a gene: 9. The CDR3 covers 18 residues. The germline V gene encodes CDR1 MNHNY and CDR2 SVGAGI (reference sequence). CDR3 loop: CASSHLAGGLSSYNEQFF. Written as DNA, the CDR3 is TGTGCCAGCAGCCATCTAGCGGGGGGGTTGAGCTCCTACAATGAGCAGTTCTTC.

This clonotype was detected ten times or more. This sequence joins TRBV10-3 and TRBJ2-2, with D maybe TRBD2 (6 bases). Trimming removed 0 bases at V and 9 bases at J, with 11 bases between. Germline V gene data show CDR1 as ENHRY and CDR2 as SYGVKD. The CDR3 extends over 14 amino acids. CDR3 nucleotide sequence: TGTGCCATCAGTGAGTCGACGGGGGACCGGGAGCTGTTTTTT. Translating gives CAISESTGDRELFF.

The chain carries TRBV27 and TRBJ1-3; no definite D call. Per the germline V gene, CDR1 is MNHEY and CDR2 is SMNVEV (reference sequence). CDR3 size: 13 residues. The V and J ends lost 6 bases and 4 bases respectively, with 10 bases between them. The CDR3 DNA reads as TGTGCCAGCAGCAAACGCAGCGGAAACACCATATATTTT. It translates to CASSKRSGNTIYF.

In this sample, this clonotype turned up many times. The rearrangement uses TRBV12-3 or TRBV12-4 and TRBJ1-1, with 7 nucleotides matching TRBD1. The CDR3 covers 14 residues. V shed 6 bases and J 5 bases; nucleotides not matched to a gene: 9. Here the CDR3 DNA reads TGTGCCAGCAGCCCATTAGGGGGCACGACTGAAGCTTTCTTT. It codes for CASSPLGGTTEAFF.

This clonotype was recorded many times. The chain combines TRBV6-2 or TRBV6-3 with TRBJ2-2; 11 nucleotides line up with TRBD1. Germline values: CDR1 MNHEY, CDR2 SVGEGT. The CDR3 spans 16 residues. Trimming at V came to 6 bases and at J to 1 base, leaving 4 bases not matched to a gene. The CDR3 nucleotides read TGTGCCAGCAGGGAGGACAGGGGGCTGAACACCGGGGAGCTGTTTTTT. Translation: CASREDRGLNTGELFF.

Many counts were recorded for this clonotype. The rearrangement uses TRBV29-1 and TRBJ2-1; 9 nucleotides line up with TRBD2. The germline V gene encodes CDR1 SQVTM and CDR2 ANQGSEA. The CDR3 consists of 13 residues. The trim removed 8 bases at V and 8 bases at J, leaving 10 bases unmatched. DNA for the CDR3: TGCAGCCCCGGAGCGGGGGGCCGGCATGAGCAGTTCTTC. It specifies CSPGAGGRHEQFF.

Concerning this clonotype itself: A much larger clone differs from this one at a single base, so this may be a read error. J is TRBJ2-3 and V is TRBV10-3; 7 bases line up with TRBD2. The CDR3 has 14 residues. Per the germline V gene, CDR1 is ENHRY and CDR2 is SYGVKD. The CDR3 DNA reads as TGTGCCATCAGTGTTCCGAGCGGGGCAGATATGCAGTATTTT. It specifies CAISVPSGADMQYF.

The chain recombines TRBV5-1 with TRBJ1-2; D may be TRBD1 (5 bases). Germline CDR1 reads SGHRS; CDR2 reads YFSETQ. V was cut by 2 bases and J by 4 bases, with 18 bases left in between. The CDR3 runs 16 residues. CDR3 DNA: TGCGCCAGCAGCTTAAAAGTTGCATGGGGCCCCTATGGCTACACCTTC. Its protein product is CASSLKVAWGPYGYTF.

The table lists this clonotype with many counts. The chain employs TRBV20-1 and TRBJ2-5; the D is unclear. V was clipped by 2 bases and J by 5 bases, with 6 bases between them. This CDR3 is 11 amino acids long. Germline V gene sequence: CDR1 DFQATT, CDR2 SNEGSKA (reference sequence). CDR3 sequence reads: CSARPLETQYF. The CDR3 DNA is TGCAGTGCTAGACCTCTTGAGACCCAGTACTTC.

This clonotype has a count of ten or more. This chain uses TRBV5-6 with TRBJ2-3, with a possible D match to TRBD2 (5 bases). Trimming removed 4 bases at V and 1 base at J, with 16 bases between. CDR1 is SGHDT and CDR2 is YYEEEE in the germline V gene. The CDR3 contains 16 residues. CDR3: CASSGKRGLGTDTQYF. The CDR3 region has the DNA TGTGCCAGCAGCGGTAAACGGGGATTGGGCACAGATACGCAGTATTTT.

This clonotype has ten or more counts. CDR3 amino acids: CASSLGGGPGTGELFF. The CDR3 nucleotides are TGTGCCAGCAGCTTAGGAGGTGGTCCGGGGACCGGGGAGCTGTTTTTT. V and J are TRBV7-2 and TRBJ2-2; possible D gene TRBD2, 5 bases. Germline V gene data show CDR1 as SGHTA and CDR2 as FQGNSA. V shed 1 base and J shed 5 bases, with 14 bases lying between them. CDR3 size: 16 residues. Using reference TRBV7-2 and TRBJ2-2 for the parts outside the CDR3, the full variable domain is GAGVSQSPSNKVTEKGKDVELRCDPISGHTALYWYRQSLGQGLEFLIYFQGNSAPDKSGLPSDRFSAERTGGSVSTLTIQRTQQEDSAVYLCASSLGGGPGTGELFFGEGSRLTVL.

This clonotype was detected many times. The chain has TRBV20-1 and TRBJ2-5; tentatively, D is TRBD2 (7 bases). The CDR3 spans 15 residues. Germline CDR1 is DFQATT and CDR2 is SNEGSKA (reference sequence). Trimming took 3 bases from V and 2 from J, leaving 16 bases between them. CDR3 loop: CSARDRGGWQETQYF. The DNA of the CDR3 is TGCAGTGCTAGGGATAGGGGGGGGTGGCAAGAGACCCAGTACTTC.